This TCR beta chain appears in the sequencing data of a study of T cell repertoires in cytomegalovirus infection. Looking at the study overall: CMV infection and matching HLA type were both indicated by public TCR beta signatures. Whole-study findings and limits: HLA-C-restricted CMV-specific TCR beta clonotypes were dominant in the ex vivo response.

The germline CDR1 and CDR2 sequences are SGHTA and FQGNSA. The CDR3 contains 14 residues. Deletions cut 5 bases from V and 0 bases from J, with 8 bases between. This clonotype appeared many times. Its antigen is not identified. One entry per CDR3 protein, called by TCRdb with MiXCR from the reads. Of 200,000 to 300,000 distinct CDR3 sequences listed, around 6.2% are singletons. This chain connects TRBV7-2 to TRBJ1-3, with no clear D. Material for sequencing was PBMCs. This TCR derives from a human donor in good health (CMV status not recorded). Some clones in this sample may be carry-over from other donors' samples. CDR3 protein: CASSAWGSGNTIYF. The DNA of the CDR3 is TGTGCCAGCAGCGCCTGGGGCTCTGGAAACACCATATATTTT.